These 8 T cell receptor beta chains share one sample of origin, sequenced in a study of blood T cells in healthy people across ages. A sample-barcoded 5' primer and a J-beta primer mix were used in a second PCR of roughly 7 to 11 cycles. TCRdb recomputed calls from the 5' RACE reads with MiXCR, one row per CDR3 protein. Seen here are about 1.7 million distinct CDR3 sequences, about 30% observed once, and the top ten hold 7.7%. Material: blood. Source of these receptors: a young woman in good health.

This clonotype has just a few counts. The J gene is TRBJ2-5, the V gene TRBV12-3 or TRBV12-4; D could derive from TRBD1 or TRBD2 (6 bases each). This CDR3 is 15 amino acids long. V lost 3 bases, J lost 0 bases, and 11 bases lay in between. The CDR3 nucleotides are TGTGCCAGCAGTTTCGGGGGCGAACACCAAGAGACCCAGTACTTC. Its protein product is CASSFGGEHQETQYF.

On this clonotype: This may be a read error, as it is one base from a much larger clone. The genes are TRBV15 and TRBJ2-1; TRBD2 matches 9 bases. CDR3 length: 17 residues. CDR1 and CDR2 (germline): LNHNV, YYDKDF (reference sequence). J lost 7 bases, V lost 0 bases, and 10 bases had no gene match. The CDR3, as DNA: TGTGCCACCAGCAGAGATCGGTCCCCAGCGGGAGGTAATGAGCAGTTCTTC. Its translation: CATSRDRSPAGGNEQFF. The full variable domain, with the rest looked up from reference TRBV15 and TRBJ2-1, is DAMVIQNPRYQVTQFGKPVTLSCSQTLNHNVMYWYQQKSSQAPKLLFHYYDKDFNNEADTPDNFQSRRPNTSFCFLDIRSPGLGDTAMYLCATSRDRSPAGGNEQFFGPGTRLTVL.

This clonotype showed up just a few times. This rearrangement joins TRBV28 to TRBJ2-5; 8 nucleotides match TRBD2. The CDR3 sequence is 17 residues long. Germline V gives CDR1 MDHEN, CDR2 SYDVKM. The junction had 14 bases not matched to a gene; V was cut back by 4 bases and J by 4 bases. The CDR3 sequence: CASSSSASGGSRETQYF. CDR3 nucleotide sequence: TGTGCCAGCAGTTCCTCGGCGAGCGGGGGCTCCCGAGAGACCCAGTACTTC.

This chain uses TRBV7-9 with TRBJ1-5; the match to TRBD1 covers 9 bases. The germline CDR1 and CDR2 sequences are SEHNR and FQNEAQ (reference sequence). Trimming took 5 bases from V and 4 from J; bases not matched to a gene: 15. The CDR3 consists of 18 residues. CDR3 bases: TGTGCCAGCAGCCTCGGGACAGGGTTTCTAGGTGGGAATCAGCCCCAGCATTTT. Its translation is CASSLGTGFLGGNQPQHF.

This clonotype appeared a few times. The chain recombines TRBV29-1 with TRBJ2-7; TRBD1 matches at 7 bases. The germline V gene encodes CDR1 SQVTM and CDR2 ANQGSEA. The CDR3 sequence is 13 residues long. Trimming removed 2 bases from V and 4 bases from J; junction bases left unmatched: 5. The CDR3 region has the DNA TGCAGCGTTGAACCGGGACAGAGTTACGAGCAGTACTTC. Translation: CSVEPGQSYEQYF.

The gene calls are TRBV3-1 and TRBJ2-7; D gene unclear. The length of the CDR3 is 12 residues. V lost 1 base and J 5 bases, leaving 6 bases between the germline ends. Germline-derived CDR1 and CDR2 are LGHDT and YNNKEL (reference sequence). This CDR3 reads CASSQGYHEQYF. The CDR3 DNA reads as TGTGCCAGCAGCCAAGGGTATCACGAGCAGTACTTC.

V gene TRBV4-3 combines with J gene TRBJ2-5, with D uncertain. Germline CDR1 and CDR2: LGHNA and YSLEER. Trimming removed 0 bases from V and 5 bases from J, with 13 bases in between. This CDR3 is 15 amino acids long. DNA of the CDR3: TGCGCCAGCAGCCAAGATTTTAGTGCCGGGGAGACCCAGTACTTC. It yields the protein CASSQDFSAGETQYF.

V usage is TRBV15 and J usage is TRBJ1-1, with no clear D. The CDR3 has 13 amino acids. Germline V gene sequence: CDR1 LNHNV, CDR2 YYDKDF (reference sequence). Trimming shortened V by 2 bases and J by 0 bases, and 4 bases separated the two germline ends. CDR3 in DNA: TGTGCCACCAGCAGAAAGATGAACACTGAAGCTTTCTTT. Translation gives CATSRKMNTEAFF.